Listed below are T cell receptor beta chains from one sample, sequenced in a study of cytotoxic CD8 clonotypes in ibrutinib-treated CLL. Produced via immunoSEQ multiplex PCR; TCRdb's table is partial and in-frame only. The data hold about 86,000 clones, with about 86% observed a single time. The sample consisted of PBMCs, taken before ibrutinib treatment. The receptors come from a human donor with chronic lymphocytic leukemia. Each CDR3 is given with its conserved first and last residue. The D gene is left open where the match is weak. Clone sizes are given selectively: once, few, many, or a class where the clone is expanded.

d_call j_call clone_size v_call cdr3_nt cdr3_aa
TRBD1 TRBJ2-7 NA TRBV5-1 TGCGCCAGCAGCTTGGACCCCGGGACAGGGAAGTACGAGCAGTACTTC CASSLDPGTGKYEQYF
TRBD1 TRBJ2-7 NA TRBV18 TGTGCCAGCTCAGCAAAACAGGGGGCGCGACTCGACGAGCAGTACTTC CASSAKQGARLDEQYF
TRBD2 TRBJ2-2 NA TRBV5-3 TGTGCCAGAAGGACAAATGCCGGGACTAGCGGGAGGCCGTACACCGGGGAGCTGTTTTTT CARRTNAGTSGRPYTGELFF
NA TRBJ2-2 NA TRBV29-1 TGCAGCGTTGATCCCACCGGGCCAGGAGACACCGGGGAGCTGTTTTTT CSVDPTGPGDTGELFF
TRBD2 TRBJ2-7 NA TRBV5-6 TGTGCCAGCAGCTTGGTTAGCGGACTAGCGTATTACGAGCAGTACTTC CASSLVSGLAYYEQYF
TRBD2 TRBJ2-3 NA TRBV5-1 TGCGCCAGCAGCGCGAGCGGGGGAGCTAGCACAGATACGCAGTATTTT CASSASGGASTDTQYF
NA TRBJ1-4 NA TRBV18 TGTGCCAGCTCACCGGACAGCAAAGAAAAACTGTTTTTT CASSPDSKEKLFF
NA TRBJ2-7 NA TRBV27 TGTGCCAGCAGTTTAACCGGGAACAGGTACGAGCAGTACTTC CASSLTGNRYEQYF
NA TRBJ1-6 NA TRBV25-1 TGTGCCAGCAGTGAATCGATGGGTATCCCCCATTATAATTCACCCCTCCACTTT CASSESMGIPHYNSPLHF
NA TRBJ1-1 NA TRBV7-3 TGTGCCAGCAGCTTATTTGAGGGAGGGGAAGCTTTCTTT CASSLFEGGEAFF
TRBD1 TRBJ1-5 NA TRBV4-1 TGCGCCAGCAGCCACGTAGGGACAGGGGGTAGTCAGCCCCAGCATTTT CASSHVGTGGSQPQHF
TRBD1 TRBJ1-2 once TRBV19 TGTGCCAGTAGTCCGGAGACAGGGACCTTACGGGGCTACACCTTC CASSPETGTLRGYTF
NA TRBJ1-1 NA TRBV4-1 TGCGCCAGCAGCCAAGATCTCGGACAGAAAGACACTGAAGCTTTCTTT CASSQDLGQKDTEAFF
NA TRBJ2-2 NA TRBV6-1 TGTGCCAGCAGCCCCCGCCAGTACACCGGGGAGCTGTTTTTT CASSPRQYTGELFF
NA TRBJ2-5 NA TRBV7-7 TGTGCCAGCAGCCCGCCATCAATGTCGGGGAGGGGGGAGACCCAGTACTTC CASSPPSMSGRGETQYF
NA TRBJ1-1 NA TRBV30 TGTGCCTGGGGCAGCATGAACACTGAAGCTTTCTTT CAWGSMNTEAFF
NA TRBJ2-3 NA TRBV7-8 TGTGCCAGCAGCCCGAGCCGGGCAGCGAGCACAGATACGCAGTATTTT CASSPSRAASTDTQYF
NA TRBJ2-2 NA TRBV15 TGTGCCACCAGCAGAGATTTGGGACATCTAACCGGGGAGCTGTTTTTT CATSRDLGHLTGELFF
NA TRBJ1-3 NA TRBV2 TGTGCCTACCAAACGGGGTCTGGAAACACCATATATTTT CAYQTGSGNTIYF
NA TRBJ1-1 NA TRBV6-5 TGTGCCAGCAGTTCTATCCGGCGGCATATACATTCGGCTTTCTTT CASSSIRRHIHSAFF
NA TRBJ2-5 once TRBV7-2 TGTGCCAGCAGCCCCCGACACCTCCAAGAGACCCAGTACTTC CASSPRHLQETQYF
NA TRBJ2-7 NA TRBV6-5 TGTGCCAGCACTCCACTCGGGGCGATTGGGGCCGAGCAGTACTTC CASTPLGAIGAEQYF
TRBD1 TRBJ1-1 NA TRBV5-1 TGCGCCAGCAGCTGGGACAGGGGACCAAGGTCTGAAGCTTTCTTT CASSWDRGPRSEAFF
NA TRBJ2-4 NA TRBV4-2 TGTGCCAGCAGCCATCCCCAGGGCGCCGAAGCCAAAAACATTCAGTACTTC CASSHPQGAEAKNIQYF